Listed below are T cell receptor beta chains from one sample, sequenced in a study of T-cell reconstitution after alpha-beta-depleted transplantation in children. Via MiXCR, TCRdb re-called the PCR reads, giving one row per CDR3 protein. The data show around 580,000 distinct CDR3 sequences, with about 21% seen just once and 11% to 15% held by the top ten. The starting material was PBMCs, mostly from graft donor cells, obtained 360 days after TCRalphabeta/CD19-depleted stem cell transplant. The receptors were sampled from a boy younger than two who had a stem cell transplant for acute myeloid leukemia, so the T cells may come from the graft donor. CDR3s include the opening cysteine and the closing phenylalanine or tryptophan. The D gene is left open where the match is weak. Expanded clones are given a class, and other clones once, few, many or no size at all.

D: NA; J: TRBJ2-6; size: few; V: TRBV27; CDR3: CASSKTPGHFNSGANVLTF; DNA: TGTGCCAGCAGCAAGACCCCGGGACATTTTAACTCTGGGGCCAACGTCCTGACTTTC
D: NA; J: TRBJ2-5; size: NA; V: TRBV24-1; CDR3: CATSDWGETQYF; DNA: TGTGCCACCAGTGATTGGGGAGAGACCCAGTACTTC
D: TRBD1; J: TRBJ2-2; size: few; V: TRBV6-1; CDR3: CASKGQGAPRYTGELFF; DNA: TGTGCCAGCAAGGGACAGGGGGCGCCCCGATACACCGGGGAGCTGTTTTTT
D: NA; J: TRBJ2-7; size: NA; V: TRBV5-1; CDR3: CASSQETHSYEQYF; DNA: TGCGCCAGCAGCCAAGAGACACACTCCTACGAGCAGTACTTC
D: NA; J: TRBJ2-1; size: NA; V: TRBV20-1; CDR3: CSAAAPRGPSYNEQFF; DNA: TGCAGTGCGGCCGCACCGCGGGGACCGAGCTACAATGAGCAGTTCTTC
D: NA; J: TRBJ1-1; size: NA; V: TRBV6-1; CDR3: CASSEVQGGSTEAFF; DNA: TGTGCCAGCAGTGAAGTTCAGGGAGGTAGCACTGAAGCTTTCTTT
D: NA; J: TRBJ2-1; size: few; V: TRBV15; CDR3: CATSPRRQGLGDEQFF; DNA: TGTGCCACCAGCCCCAGACGGCAGGGGCTCGGAGATGAGCAGTTCTTC
D: TRBD1; J: TRBJ1-2; size: NA; V: TRBV7-2; CDR3: CASSLSIPTGVKGYTF; DNA: TGTGCCAGCAGCTTGAGCATCCCAACAGGGGTCAAAGGCTACACCTTC
D: NA; J: TRBJ2-1; size: NA; V: TRBV12-3/TRBV12-4; CDR3: CASSFILASYLNEQFF; DNA: TGTGCCAGCAGTTTCATACTAGCTTCGTATCTTAATGAGCAGTTCTTC
D: TRBD1; J: TRBJ2-6; size: NA; V: TRBV12-3/TRBV12-4; CDR3: CASSYRTGNSGAHVLTF; DNA: TGTGCCAGTTCGTACAGGACAGGGAACTCTGGGGCCCACGTCCTGACTTTC
D: TRBD1; J: TRBJ1-5; size: few; V: TRBV29-1; CDR3: CSVEGQGQPQHF; DNA: TGCAGCGTTGAGGGACAGGGCCAGCCCCAGCATTTT
D: NA; J: TRBJ1-6; size: few; V: TRBV6-2/TRBV6-3; CDR3: CASSPRSQGRANNSPLHF; DNA: TGTGCCAGCAGTCCGAGGTCGCAGGGGCGAGCAAATAATTCACCCCTCCACTTT
D: NA; J: TRBJ2-2; size: few; V: TRBV12-3/TRBV12-4; CDR3: CASSSVRVGELFF; DNA: TGTGCCAGCAGTTCCGTACGTGTGGGGGAGCTGTTTTTT
D: NA; J: TRBJ2-5; size: NA; V: TRBV29-1; CDR3: CSVSPKLRKETQYF; DNA: TGCAGCGTATCCCCTAAGTTACGAAAAGAGACCCAGTACTTC
D: TRBD2; J: TRBJ2-3; size: few; V: TRBV29-1; CDR3: CSVEDRLAGRRTQYF; DNA: TGCAGCGTTGAAGATCGACTAGCGGGGCGGCGTACGCAGTATTTT
D: NA; J: TRBJ2-1; size: many; V: TRBV12-3/TRBV12-4; CDR3: CASSLDSRSNEQFF; DNA: TGTGCCAGCAGTTTGGACAGCCGTTCCAATGAGCAGTTCTTC
D: NA; J: TRBJ2-7; size: many; V: TRBV6-2/TRBV6-3; CDR3: CASSSHEQYF; DNA: TGTGCCAGCAGTTCGCACGAGCAGTACTTC
D: NA; J: TRBJ2-3; size: NA; V: TRBV9; CDR3: CASSVEPADTQYF; DNA: TGTGCCAGCAGCGTAGAACCGGCAGATACGCAGTATTTT
D: NA; J: TRBJ2-7; size: few; V: TRBV20-1; CDR3: CSASDRSFQQYF; DNA: TGCAGTGCTAGCGACAGGTCGTTCCAGCAGTACTTC
D: NA; J: TRBJ2-2; size: many; V: TRBV7-8; CDR3: CASSFRSGELFF; DNA: TGTGCCAGCAGCTTTAGGTCTGGGGAGCTGTTTTTT
D: NA; J: TRBJ2-2; size: many; V: TRBV30; CDR3: CAWIPLGGDDTGELFF; DNA: TGTGCCTGGATCCCCCTGGGGGGCGACGACACCGGGGAGCTGTTTTTT
D: TRBD2; J: TRBJ2-1; size: NA; V: TRBV10-2; CDR3: CASSRGYSGDLGYNEQFF; DNA: TGCGCCAGCAGCCGCGGCTATAGCGGGGACTTGGGGTACAATGAGCAGTTCTTC
D: TRBD1; J: TRBJ2-7; size: many; V: TRBV29-1; CDR3: CSVSDRAAYEQYF; DNA: TGCAGCGTCTCGGACAGGGCCGCCTACGAGCAGTACTTC
D: TRBD1; J: TRBJ1-5; size: few; V: TRBV20-1; CDR3: CSATPTGGIQPQHF; DNA: TGCAGTGCCACACCGACAGGGGGCATTCAGCCCCAGCATTTT
D: NA; J: TRBJ2-1; size: NA; V: TRBV5-5; CDR3: CASRVASGPYYNEQFF; DNA: TGTGCCAGCAGGGTAGCCTCGGGCCCCTATTACAATGAGCAGTTCTTC
D: NA; J: TRBJ2-5; size: NA; V: TRBV20-1; CDR3: CSAIAVQETQYF; DNA: TGCAGTGCTATCGCAGTCCAAGAGACCCAGTACTTC
D: NA; J: TRBJ2-2; size: NA; V: TRBV7-6; CDR3: CASSLYGTATYTANTGELFF; DNA: TGTGCCAGCAGCTTATACGGGACCGCCACCTATACCGCGAACACCGGGGAGCTGTTTTTT
D: TRBD1; J: TRBJ2-2; size: few; V: TRBV29-1; CDR3: CSVRNTGGSNTGELFF; DNA: TGCAGCGTTAGAAATACAGGGGGCTCGAACACCGGGGAGCTGTTTTTT
D: NA; J: TRBJ2-1; size: few; V: TRBV20-1; CDR3: CSGRRPNNEQFF; DNA: TGCAGTGGGCGGCGACCTAACAATGAGCAGTTCTTC
D: NA; J: TRBJ2-5; size: many; V: TRBV20-1; CDR3: CSARALLAWRETQYF; DNA: TGCAGTGCTAGAGCTCTGTTAGCGTGGCGGGAGACCCAGTACTTC
D: NA; J: TRBJ1-6; size: many; V: TRBV12-3/TRBV12-4; CDR3: CASTSGAHNSPLHF; DNA: TGTGCCAGCACCTCGGGTGCCCATAATTCACCCCTCCACTTT
D: TRBD1; J: TRBJ1-2; size: NA; V: TRBV20-1; CDR3: CSAIYRGGNYGYTF; DNA: TGCAGTGCCATTTACAGGGGCGGTAACTATGGCTACACCTTC
D: NA; J: TRBJ2-7; size: many; V: TRBV7-9; CDR3: CASSYAPTARYEQYF; DNA: TGTGCCAGCAGCTATGCTCCTACGGCGAGGTACGAGCAGTACTTC
D: NA; J: TRBJ1-1; size: few; V: TRBV7-2; CDR3: CASSFREEAFF; DNA: TGTGCCAGCAGCTTTAGGGAGGAAGCTTTCTTT
D: NA; J: TRBJ1-4; size: NA; V: TRBV6-5; CDR3: CASSYSIGGQREKLFF; DNA: TGTGCCAGCAGTTACTCGATCGGGGGGCAACGGGAAAAACTGTTTTTT
D: TRBD1; J: TRBJ2-7; size: NA; V: TRBV10-3; CDR3: CAISESTGDEQYF; DNA: TGTGCCATCAGTGAGTCCACAGGGGACGAGCAGTACTTC
D: NA; J: TRBJ2-2; size: few; V: TRBV10-3; CDR3: CAILGPGGELFF; DNA: TGTGCCATCCTAGGCCCTGGGGGGGAGCTGTTTTTT
D: TRBD2; J: TRBJ2-7; size: few; V: TRBV4-1; CDR3: CASSQDGASGVDEQYF; DNA: TGCGCCAGCAGCCAAGATGGGGCTAGCGGGGTCGACGAGCAGTACTTC